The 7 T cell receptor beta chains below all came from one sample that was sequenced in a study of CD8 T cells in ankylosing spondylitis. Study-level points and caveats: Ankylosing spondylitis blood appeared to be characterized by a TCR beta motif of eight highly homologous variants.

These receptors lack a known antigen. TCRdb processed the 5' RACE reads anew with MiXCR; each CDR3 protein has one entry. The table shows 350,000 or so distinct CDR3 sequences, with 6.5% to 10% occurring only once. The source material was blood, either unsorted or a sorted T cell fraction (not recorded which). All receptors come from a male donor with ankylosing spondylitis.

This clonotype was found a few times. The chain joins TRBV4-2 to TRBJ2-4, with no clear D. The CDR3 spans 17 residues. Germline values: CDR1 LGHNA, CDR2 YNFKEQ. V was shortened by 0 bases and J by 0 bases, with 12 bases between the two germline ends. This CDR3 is CASSQEVAVIAKNIQYF. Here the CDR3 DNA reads TGTGCCAGCAGCCAAGAGGTTGCGGTAATAGCCAAAAACATTCAGTACTTC.

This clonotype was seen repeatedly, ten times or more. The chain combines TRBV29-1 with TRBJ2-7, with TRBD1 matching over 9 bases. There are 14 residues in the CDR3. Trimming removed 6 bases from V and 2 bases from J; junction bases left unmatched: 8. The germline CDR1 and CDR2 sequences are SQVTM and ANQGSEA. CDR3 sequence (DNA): TGCAGCGTAGAGGACAGGGGCTCACCCTACGAGCAGTACTTC. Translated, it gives CSVEDRGSPYEQYF.

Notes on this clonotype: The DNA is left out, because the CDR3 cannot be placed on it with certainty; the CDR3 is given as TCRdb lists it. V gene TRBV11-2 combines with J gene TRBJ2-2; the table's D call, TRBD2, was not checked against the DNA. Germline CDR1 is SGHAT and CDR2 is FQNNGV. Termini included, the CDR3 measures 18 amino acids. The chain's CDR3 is CASSSPPGTSGMPGSCFF.

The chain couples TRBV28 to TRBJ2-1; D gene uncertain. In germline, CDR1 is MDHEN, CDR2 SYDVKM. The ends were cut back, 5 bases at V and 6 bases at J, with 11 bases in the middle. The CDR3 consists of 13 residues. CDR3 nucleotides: TGTGCCAGCAGTCCGGAGCCGGGCAATGAGCAGTTCTTC. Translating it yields CASSPEPGNEQFF.

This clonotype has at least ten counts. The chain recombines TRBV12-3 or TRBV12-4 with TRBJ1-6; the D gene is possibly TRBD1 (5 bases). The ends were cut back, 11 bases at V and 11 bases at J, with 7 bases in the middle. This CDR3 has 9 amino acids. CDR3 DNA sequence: TGTGCCTTGGGGCCACCCCTCCACTTT. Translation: CALGPPLHF.

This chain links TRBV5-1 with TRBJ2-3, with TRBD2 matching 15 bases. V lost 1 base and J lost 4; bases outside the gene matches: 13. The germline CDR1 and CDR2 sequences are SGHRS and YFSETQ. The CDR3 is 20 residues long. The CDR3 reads CASSLLGRGTSGRWADTQYF. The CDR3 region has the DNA TGCGCCAGCAGCTTGCTGGGACGTGGGACTAGCGGGAGGTGGGCAGATACGCAGTATTTT. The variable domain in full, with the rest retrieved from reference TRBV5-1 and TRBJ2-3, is KAGVTQTPRYLIKTRGQQVTLSCSPISGHRSVSWYQQTPGQGLQFLFEYFSETQRNKGNFPGRFSGRQFSNSRSEMNVSTLELGDSALYLCASSLLGRGTSGRWADTQYFGPGTRLTVL.

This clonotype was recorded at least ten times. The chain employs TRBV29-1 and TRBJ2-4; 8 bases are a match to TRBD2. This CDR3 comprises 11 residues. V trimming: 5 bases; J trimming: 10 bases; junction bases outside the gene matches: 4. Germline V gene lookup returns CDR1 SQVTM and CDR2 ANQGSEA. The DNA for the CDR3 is TGCAGCGTTTTAGCGGGGAGAATTCAGTACTTC. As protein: CSVLAGRIQYF.